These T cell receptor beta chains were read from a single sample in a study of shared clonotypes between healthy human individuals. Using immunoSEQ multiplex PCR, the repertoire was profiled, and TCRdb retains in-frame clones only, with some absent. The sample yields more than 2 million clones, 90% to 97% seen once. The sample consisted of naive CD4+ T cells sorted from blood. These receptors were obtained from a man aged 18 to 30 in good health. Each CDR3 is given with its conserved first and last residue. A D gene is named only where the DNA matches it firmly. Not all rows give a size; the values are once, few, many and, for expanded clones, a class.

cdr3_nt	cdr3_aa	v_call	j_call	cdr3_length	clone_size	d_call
TGTGCCAGCAGCTTGACAGGGGGAACGAACACTGAAGCTTTCTTT	CASSLTGGTNTEAFF	TRBV7-8	TRBJ1-1	15	NA	TRBD1
TGTGCCAGCAGCTTTATCGGGACTGGAGCCTACGAGCAGTACTTC	CASSFIGTGAYEQYF	TRBV7-9	TRBJ2-7	15	NA	NA
TGCAGCGTTGAGGGGCCCTCTAACTATGGCTACACCTTC	CSVEGPSNYGYTF	TRBV29-1	TRBJ1-2	13	NA	NA
TGTGCCAGCAGTTACTTGGGGTCCCTGGCAGCTTTCTTT	CASSYLGSLAAFF	TRBV6-6	TRBJ1-1	13	NA	NA
TGTGCCAGCAGCTTAGGGGGGAAATCTAACGGCTACACCTTC	CASSLGGKSNGYTF	TRBV5-6	TRBJ1-2	14	NA	NA
TGTGCCAGCAGCTTGGACCGGTACAGCTCCTACGAGCAGTACTTC	CASSLDRYSSYEQYF	TRBV7-2	TRBJ2-7	15	NA	NA
TGTGCCAGCAGCCAGGGGGTTGGCTCCGAGCAGTACTTC	CASSQGVGSEQYF	TRBV7-2	TRBJ2-7	13	NA	TRBD1
TGCGCCAGCAGACCTGGGACCTTTAGCAATCAGCCCCAGCATTTT	CASRPGTFSNQPQHF	TRBV5-1	TRBJ1-5	15	NA	NA
TGTGCCAGCAGCTTAGGCGACAGGTTGAGCTCCTACGAGCAGTACTTC	CASSLGDRLSSYEQYF	TRBV7-6	TRBJ2-7	16	once	NA
TGTGCCAGCAGCTTGGGCAGGGGACAGCCCCAGCATTTT	CASSLGRGQPQHF	TRBV5-6	TRBJ1-5	13	NA	NA
TGTGCCAGCAGCACCGGGACAGGGGGCTCGGATACGCAGTATTTT	CASSTGTGGSDTQYF	TRBV6-4	TRBJ2-3	15	NA	TRBD1
TGTGCCATCAGTGAGTCAACAGGGAACTCTGGGGCCAACGTCCTGACTTTC	CAISESTGNSGANVLTF	TRBV10-3	TRBJ2-6	17	NA	NA
TGCAGCGTCTCGAGGGGACAGGGGAACACCGGGGAGCTGTTTTTT	CSVSRGQGNTGELFF	TRBV29-1	TRBJ2-2	15	NA	TRBD1
TGTGCCAGTACAAGGACAGTCTCTGGGGCCAACGTCCTGACTTTC	CASTRTVSGANVLTF	TRBV19	TRBJ2-6	15	NA	NA
TGTGCCAGCAGCGTAGCTTCAGCGGGAGGGTACAATGAGCAGTTCTTC	CASSVASAGGYNEQFF	TRBV9	TRBJ2-1	16	NA	TRBD2
TGTGCCAGCAGTCCCCGGGCGGGCGAGCAGTACTTC	CASSPRAGEQYF	TRBV27	TRBJ2-7	12	NA	NA
TGTGCCAGCAGCCGGACTAGCGGGAGAGTCTACAATGAGCAGTTCTTC	CASSRTSGRVYNEQFF	TRBV5-4	TRBJ2-1	16	NA	TRBD2
TGTGCCAGCAGTGAGACTGGCGGGGGGGCCTCCGGGGAGCTGTTTTTT	CASSETGGGASGELFF	TRBV6-1	TRBJ2-2	16	NA	TRBD2
TGTGCCCTGGGTCAGCACGAGCAGTACTTC	CALGQHEQYF	TRBV11-2	TRBJ2-7	10	NA	NA
TGTGCCAGCAGCTTAGAGACTAGCTCCTACAATGAGCAGTTCTTC	CASSLETSSYNEQFF	TRBV11-3	TRBJ2-1	15	NA	NA
TGTGCTAGTGGCCCCAGGGCTGGCTACACCTTC	CASGPRAGYTF	TRBV12-5	TRBJ1-2	11	NA	NA
TGTGCCAGCAGTACGGGAAGAGCGGGAATAACAGATACGCAGTATTTT	CASSTGRAGITDTQYF	TRBV25-1	TRBJ2-3	16	NA	TRBD2
TGTGCCAGCAGTGAACTAGCGGGGGTATACAATGAGCAGTTCTTC	CASSELAGVYNEQFF	TRBV2	TRBJ2-1	15	NA	TRBD2
TGTGCCAGCAGCTTTGGACAGGGGGTCGTAGATACGCAGTATTTT	CASSFGQGVVDTQYF	TRBV7-9	TRBJ2-3	15	NA	TRBD1
TGCGCCAGCAGCTTGGATTTTAGAGGCTACACCTTC	CASSLDFRGYTF	TRBV5-1	TRBJ1-2	12	NA	NA
TGTGCCTGGAGTGTAAAGTGGGGGCCAGATACGCAGTATTTT	CAWSVKWGPDTQYF	TRBV30	TRBJ2-3	14	NA	NA
TGCAGCGTTATACCCCCCGGGGAGACCCAGTACTTC	CSVIPPGETQYF	TRBV29-1	TRBJ2-5	12	once	NA
TGTGCCAGCAGCGTAGTGGGGGGCCCAGGAAACACCATATATTTT	CASSVVGGPGNTIYF	TRBV9	TRBJ1-3	15	NA	NA
TGTGCCAGCAGCTTAGGAGGGGGTTATAACTATGGCTACACCTTC	CASSLGGGYNYGYTF	TRBV11-2	TRBJ1-2	15	NA	NA
TGCGCCAGCAGCGGCGGTACTGGGGCCAACGTCCTGACTTTC	CASSGGTGANVLTF	TRBV5-1	TRBJ2-6	14	NA	NA
TGTGCCAGCAGTGAAGGTGGACTAGCGGTAGATACGCAGTATTTT	CASSEGGLAVDTQYF	TRBV6-1	TRBJ2-3	15	NA	TRBD2
TGTGCCTGGAGTTCGGGGTTTTCGGCATCGGAAGCTTTCTTT	CAWSSGFSASEAFF	TRBV30	TRBJ1-1	14	NA	NA
TGTGCCGCAGCCCGGGGGGCTGGTTCACCCCTCCACTTT	CAAARGAGSPLHF	TRBV6-5	TRBJ1-6	13	NA	NA
TGTGCCAGCTCACCAAAGATGGACGGAACTCTGGAGACCCAGTACTTC	CASSPKMDGTLETQYF	TRBV18	TRBJ2-5	16	NA	NA
TGTGCCTGGGACCGGGACCTGAACACTGAAGCTTTCTTT	CAWDRDLNTEAFF	TRBV30	TRBJ1-1	13	NA	NA
TGTGCCAGCAGCCCCAGGGGACAAGACTCCTACGAGCAGTACTTC	CASSPRGQDSYEQYF	TRBV9	TRBJ2-7	15	once	NA
TGTGCCACGAGCGGGACAGGGATTGTTGGCTATGGCTACACCTTC	CATSGTGIVGYGYTF	TRBV6-5	TRBJ1-2	15	NA	TRBD1
TGTGCCAGCAGCCTCTCGGGACACCTTAACTCGCCTGAAGCTTTCTTT	CASSLSGHLNSPEAFF	TRBV7-2	TRBJ1-1	16	NA	NA
TGCGCCAGCAGCCCCAACAGGTGGAGCTCCTACAATGAGCAGTTCTTC	CASSPNRWSSYNEQFF	TRBV4-1	TRBJ2-1	16	NA	NA
TGTGCCAGCTCCCAGCCGGGACAGGGAGAGACCCAGTACTTC	CASSQPGQGETQYF	TRBV7-6	TRBJ2-5	14	NA	TRBD1
TGTGCCATCAGTGAGGTTGCAGGGGTAAATGAAAAACTGTTTTTT	CAISEVAGVNEKLFF	TRBV10-3	TRBJ1-4	15	NA	NA